This TCR beta chain emerged from a study of memory CD4+ T cells and cytomegalovirus serostatus. The overall study: Of the healthy Belgian adults, several were CMV seropositive and 20 to 30 seronegative.

Single viable CD3+CD4+CD8-CD45RO+ cells were sorted as the memory CD4+ T cells. Donors' CMV status reflects serum IgG against pp150, pp28, p38, p52. CD4+ T cells were isolated by positive magnetic selection. Germline lookup yields CDR1 MNHEY and CDR2 SMNVEV (reference sequence). The CDR3 is 14 amino acids. The V end lost 5 bases, the J end lost 3 bases, and 11 bases lay between the germline ends. This clone is judged medium-sized (0.01 to 0.1%). Per the original methods: Out-of-frame sequences were removed, leaving 2 million to 2.5 million distinct TCRbeta sequences. Only in-frame clones appear in the TCRdb table, and some are missing; sequencing was by immunoSEQ multiplex PCR. Clone size and the V and J calls come from that table; the DNA yielded D and trimming. Among under 55,000 clones listed, around 77% were seen once.

The clonotype was recovered from an adult in good health and CMV-seronegative. Sequences were obtained from memory CD4+ T cells from blood. V usage is TRBV27 and J usage is TRBJ1-5; possibly TRBD1 for D (5 bases). The CDR3 region has the DNA TGTGCCAGCAGTAATAGACAGCTCAATCAGCCCCAGCATTTT. Its protein product is CASSNRQLNQPQHF.